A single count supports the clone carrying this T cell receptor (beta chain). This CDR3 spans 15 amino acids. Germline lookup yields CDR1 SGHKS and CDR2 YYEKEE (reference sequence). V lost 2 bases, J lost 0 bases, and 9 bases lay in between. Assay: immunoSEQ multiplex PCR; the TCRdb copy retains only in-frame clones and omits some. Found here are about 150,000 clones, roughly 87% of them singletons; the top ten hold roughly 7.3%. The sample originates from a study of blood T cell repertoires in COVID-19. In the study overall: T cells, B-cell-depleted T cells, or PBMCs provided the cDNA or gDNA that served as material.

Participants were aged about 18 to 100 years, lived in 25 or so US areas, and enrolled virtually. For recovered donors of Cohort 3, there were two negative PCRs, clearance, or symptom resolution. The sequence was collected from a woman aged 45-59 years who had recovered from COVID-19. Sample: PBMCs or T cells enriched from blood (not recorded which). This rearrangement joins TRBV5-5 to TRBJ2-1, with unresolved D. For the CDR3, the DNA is TGTGCCAGCAGCTTTAGACCTAGCTCCTACAATGAGCAGTTCTTC. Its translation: CASSFRPSSYNEQFF.